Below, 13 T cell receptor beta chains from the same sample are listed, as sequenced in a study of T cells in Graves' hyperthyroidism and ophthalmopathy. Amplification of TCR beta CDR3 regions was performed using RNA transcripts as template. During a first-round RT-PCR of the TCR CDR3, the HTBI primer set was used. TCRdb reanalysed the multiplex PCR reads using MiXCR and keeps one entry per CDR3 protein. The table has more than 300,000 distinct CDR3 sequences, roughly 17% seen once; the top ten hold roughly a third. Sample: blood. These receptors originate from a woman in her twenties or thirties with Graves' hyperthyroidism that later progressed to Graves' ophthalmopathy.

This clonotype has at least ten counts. This CDR3 reads CASVGQANTEAFF. CDR3 coding DNA: TGTGCCAGCGTTGGACAGGCGAACACTGAAGCTTTCTTT. The rearrangement links TRBV27 to TRBJ1-1; TRBD1 matches at 7 bases. The CDR3 consists of 13 residues. With V trimmed by 8 bases and J by 1 base, 4 bases remained unmatched. Germline CDR1 MNHEY, CDR2 SMNVEV (reference sequence).

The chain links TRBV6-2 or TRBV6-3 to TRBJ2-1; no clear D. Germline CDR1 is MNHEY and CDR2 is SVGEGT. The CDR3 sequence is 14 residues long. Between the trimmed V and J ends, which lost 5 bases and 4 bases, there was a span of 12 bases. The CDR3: CASSGSGVYNEQFF. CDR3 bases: TGTGCCAGCAGTGGGTCAGGCGTATACAATGAGCAGTTCTTC.

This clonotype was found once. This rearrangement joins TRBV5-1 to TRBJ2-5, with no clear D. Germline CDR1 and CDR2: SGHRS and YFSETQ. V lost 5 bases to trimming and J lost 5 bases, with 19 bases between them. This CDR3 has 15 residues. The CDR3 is CASRVGPHTEETQYF. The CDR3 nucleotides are TGCGCCAGCAGAGTTGGGCCTCATACGGAGGAGACCCAGTACTTC.

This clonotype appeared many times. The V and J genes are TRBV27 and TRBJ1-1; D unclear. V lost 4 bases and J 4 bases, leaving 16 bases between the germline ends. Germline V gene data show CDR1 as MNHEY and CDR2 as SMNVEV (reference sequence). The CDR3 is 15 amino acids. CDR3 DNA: TGTGCCAGCAGTTCGCCGACGGTTTTGGGCACTGAAGCTTTCTTT. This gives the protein CASSSPTVLGTEAFF.

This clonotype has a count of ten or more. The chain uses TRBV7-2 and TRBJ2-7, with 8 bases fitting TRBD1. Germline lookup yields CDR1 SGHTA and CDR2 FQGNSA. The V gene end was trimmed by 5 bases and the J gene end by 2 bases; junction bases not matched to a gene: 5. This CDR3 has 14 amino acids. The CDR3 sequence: CASSQRTGPYEQYF. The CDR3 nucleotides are TGTGCCAGCAGCCAGCGGACAGGGCCCTACGAGCAGTACTTC.

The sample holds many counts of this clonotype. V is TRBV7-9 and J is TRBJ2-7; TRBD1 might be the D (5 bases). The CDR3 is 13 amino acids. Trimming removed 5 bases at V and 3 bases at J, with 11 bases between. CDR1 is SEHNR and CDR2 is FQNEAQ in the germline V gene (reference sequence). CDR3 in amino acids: CASSVDSDYEQYF. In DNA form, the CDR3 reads TGTGCCAGCAGCGTAGACAGCGACTACGAGCAGTACTTC. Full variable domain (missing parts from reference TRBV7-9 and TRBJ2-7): DTGVSQNPRHKITKRGQNVTFRCDPISEHNRLYWYRQTLGQGPEFLTYFQNEAQLEKSRLLSDRFSAERPKGSFSTLEIQRTEQGDSAMYLCASSVDSDYEQYFGPGTRLTVT.

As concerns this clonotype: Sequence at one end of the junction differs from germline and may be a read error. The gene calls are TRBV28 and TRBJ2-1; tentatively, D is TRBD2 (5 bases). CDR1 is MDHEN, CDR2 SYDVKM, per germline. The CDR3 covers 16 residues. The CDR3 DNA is TGTGCCAGCAGTCGAAATCTAGGGAGCTCCTACAGTGAGCAGTTCTTC. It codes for CASSRNLGSSYSEQFF.

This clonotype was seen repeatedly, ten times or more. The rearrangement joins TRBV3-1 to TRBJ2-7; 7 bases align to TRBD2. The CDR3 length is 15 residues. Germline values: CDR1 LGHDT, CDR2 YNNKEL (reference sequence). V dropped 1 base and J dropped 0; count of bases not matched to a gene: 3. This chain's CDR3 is CASSQGAGSSYEQYF. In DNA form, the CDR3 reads TGTGCCAGCAGCCAAGGAGCGGGGAGCTCCTACGAGCAGTACTTC.

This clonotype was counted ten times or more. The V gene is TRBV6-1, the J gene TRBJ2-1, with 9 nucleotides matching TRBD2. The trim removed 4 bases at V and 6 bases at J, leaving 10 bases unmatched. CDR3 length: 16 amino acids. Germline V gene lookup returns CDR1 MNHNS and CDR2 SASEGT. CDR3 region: CASSGRGAGGFNEQFF. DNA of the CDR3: TGTGCCAGCAGTGGAAGAGGTGCGGGAGGGTTCAATGAGCAGTTCTTC.

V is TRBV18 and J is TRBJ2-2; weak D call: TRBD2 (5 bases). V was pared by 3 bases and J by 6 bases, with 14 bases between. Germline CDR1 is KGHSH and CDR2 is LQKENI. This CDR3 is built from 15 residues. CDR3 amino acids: CASSPVLPGAGELFF. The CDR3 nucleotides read TGTGCCAGCTCACCTGTACTCCCCGGGGCCGGGGAGCTGTTTTTT.

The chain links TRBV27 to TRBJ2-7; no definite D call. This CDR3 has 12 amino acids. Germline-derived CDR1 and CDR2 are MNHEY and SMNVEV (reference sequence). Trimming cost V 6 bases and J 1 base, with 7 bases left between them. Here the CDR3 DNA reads TGTGCCAGCAGGGGTTTTTCCTACGAGCAGTACTTC. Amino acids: CASRGFSYEQYF.

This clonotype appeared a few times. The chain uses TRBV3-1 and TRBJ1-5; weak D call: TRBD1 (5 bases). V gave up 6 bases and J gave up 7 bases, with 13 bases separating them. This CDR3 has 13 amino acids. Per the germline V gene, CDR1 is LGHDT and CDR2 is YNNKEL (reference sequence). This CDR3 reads CASSSVWGQPQHF. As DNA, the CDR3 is TGTGCCAGCAGTAGCGTATGGGGGCAGCCCCAGCATTTT.

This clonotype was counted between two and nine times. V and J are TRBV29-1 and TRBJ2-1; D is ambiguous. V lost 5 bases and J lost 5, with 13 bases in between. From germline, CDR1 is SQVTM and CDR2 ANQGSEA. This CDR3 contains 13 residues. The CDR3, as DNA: TGCAGCGTTCTCCTCGCGTTCAACAATGAGCAGTTCTTC. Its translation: CSVLLAFNNEQFF.